The TCR beta chain under discussion was sequenced for a study of blood T cells in healthy people across ages. Trimming took 5 bases from V and 15 from J; bases not matched to a gene: 16. Germline values: CDR1 SGHRS, CDR2 YFSETQ. This CDR3 spans 15 amino acids. General observations from the study: Naive T cell percentage and TCR beta diversity correlated strongly.

Healthy individuals of Caucasian origin from Russia, aged about 6 to 100, served as donors. Peripheral blood samples of about 10 milliliters were drawn from each donor. In the case of this clonotype: Its target is unknown.

The second PCR ran about 6 to 12 cycles with a sample-barcoded 5' primer and J-beta primers. TCRdb independently ran MiXCR on the 5' RACE reads; one entry per CDR3 protein. Altogether more than 650,000 distinct CDR3 sequences are present, about 53% being singletons, with the ten largest covering approximately 41%. The specimen was blood. This receptor was obtained from a man older than 75 in good health. The chain recombines TRBV5-1 with TRBJ2-1; TRBD2 matches 11 bases. The CDR3 bases are TGCGCCAGCAGGTTAGCGGGAGGGCCGTTGGACCGGGGGTTCTTC. Its protein product is CASRLAGGPLDRGFF.